This T cell receptor beta chain was retrieved from a study of blood T cells in healthy people across ages. Study-level results: It was held that the diversity estimates obtained from one million T cells were underestimates.

Trimming took 5 bases from V and 2 from J, leaving 20 bases between them. This CDR3 has 16 amino acids. The germline V gene encodes CDR1 DFQATT and CDR2 SNEGSKA (reference sequence). For this clonotype: What it binds is not known.

A sample-barcoded 5' primer and a J-beta primer mix were used in a second PCR of about 7 to 11 cycles. All cDNA molecules were each tagged by a template-switch adaptor with 12 random nucleotides. TCRdb redid the calling of the 5' RACE reads with MiXCR, one entry per CDR3 protein. The table lists more than 650,000 distinct CDR3 sequences, about 53% of them singletons. V is TRBV20-1 and J is TRBJ2-3; a weak D match, TRBD2 (6 bases). The sequence was obtained from an elderly man in good health. Sequencing input: blood. CDR3 in DNA: TGCAGTGCTGATAGCGGCTCCAGATCATACACAGATACGCAGTATTTT. It is translated as CSADSGSRSYTDTQYF.